The rows below give T cell receptor beta chains drawn from one sample of a study of vaccination effects on CD4 cells after COVID-19. No antigen has been identified for these receptors. The assay was immunoSEQ multiplex PCR, and TCRdb's table has in-frame clones only and misses some. The sample contains around 45,000 clones, 70% to 80% of which appear only once. Specimen: CD4+ T cells from PBMCs cultured with SARS-CoV-2 spike peptides, collected before COVID-19 vaccination. Receptor source: a human donor who received a COVID-19 vaccine. Each CDR3 is given with its conserved first and last residue. The order of the fields is J gene, V gene, CDR3 protein.

TRBJ2-2,TRBV7-2,CASSLQRGGTGELFF
TRBJ2-5,TRBV7-9,CASSRLAGGTRETQYF
TRBJ1-1,TRBV3-1/TRBV3-2,CASSQASLRGTEAFF
TRBJ2-1,TRBV10-2,CASSESWTAQFF
TRBJ2-5,TRBV6-5,CASRRGQETQYF
TRBJ1-5,TRBV18,CASSPPAGQPQHF
TRBJ1-1,TRBV13,CASSQQKDRLAFF
TRBJ1-6,TRBV4-1,CASSPPRGDNSPLHF
TRBJ2-1,TRBV10-2,CASSESGRGLGEQFF
TRBJ2-1,TRBV11-2,CASSFYNEQFF
TRBJ1-2,TRBV3-1/TRBV3-2,CASSQGDPTNYGYTF
TRBJ1-4,TRBV19,CASSGYRATNEKLFF
TRBJ2-1,TRBV19,CASTRTSGRRNEQFF
TRBJ2-3,TRBV19,CASSTSGPTDTQYF
TRBJ1-5,TRBV12-3/TRBV12-4,CASSPSGQPQHF
TRBJ2-1,TRBV10-2,CASSGGAGGLFF
TRBJ2-2,TRBV5-1,CASSRIRERSGELFF
TRBJ2-3,TRBV11-3,CASSLGTGADTQYF
TRBJ2-3,TRBV18,CASSPIGGRTQYF
TRBJ2-3,TRBV18,CASSPLGTASTDTQYF
TRBJ2-6,TRBV18,CASSLQTYSGANVLTF
TRBJ1-2,TRBV6-1,CASREGPGTAIGDGYTF
TRBJ2-4,TRBV29-1,CSVGVQDRLAKHIQYF
TRBJ2-1,TRBV11-2,CASSNIRFDGGRLF
TRBJ1-1,TRBV6-5,CASSLGQGGNTEAFF
TRBJ1-1,TRBV15,CATGGQRNTEAFF
TRBJ2-5,TRBV18,CASSPGRGGETQYF
TRBJ2-5,TRBV7-9,CASSSRRSHQETQYF